The present T cell receptor beta chain was sequenced within a study of Epstein–Barr virus B cells in breast cancer (dated by TCRdb to the early 2020s). Turning to the overall study: Control T cells were expanded by rapid expansion method with irradiated PBMC feeders, soluble OKT3 and IL-2 150 to 250 U/ml, collected roughly 9-13 days after stimulation. A single-patient case report examined whether EBV+ B cells infiltrating the tumor shape the T-cell receptor repertoire in triple-negative breast cancer.

Libraries were made using 5' RACE. TCR libraries were constructed from RNA using the SMARTer Human TCR a/b Profiling Kit, with the full V(D)J regions of both alpha and beta chains captured. The amplified libraries were purified with AMPure XP beads and were validated on an Agilent 2100 Bioanalyzer using the DNA 1000 Kit. The libraries were sequenced on an Illumina MiSeq using the 600-cycle v3 reagent kit, which produced 2 x 300 bp paired-end reads. The paper's processing steps were these. Reads were processed with MiXCR and VDJTools; non-productive clonotypes were removed and clonotypes were collapsed by CDR3 amino acid sequence before frequencies were recalculated. CDR3 sequences were matched against the McPAS-TCR database allowing a Levenshtein distance of 1, and UpSet plots were made in R with UpSetR. TCRdb passed the public sequencing reads through fastp at Q25 and MiXCR, retaining productive beta sequences. Each CDR3 protein gets just one entry, which takes the most common genes and DNA from the rows behind it. These V and J calls originate from TCRdb's pipeline instead of the authors' own analysis. The table kept for this sample lists around 67 distinct CDR3 sequences.

RNA was extracted from approximately 9.5e4 to 9.8e5 cultured T cells using RNeasy Micro or Mini kits with on-column DNase digestion included, and the extracted RNA was checked on an Agilent 2100 Bioanalyzer. Paper-wide results and their limitations: All data were obtained from a single patient, described as a first proof of concept, and generalization is therefore limited.

Of note for this clonotype: It has no known antigen specificity. Just one base apart from a much larger clone, this may be a read error.

The CDR3 numbers 14 residues from cysteine through phenylalanine. Of the read, only the CDR3 DNA is kept; its 42 bases are in frame from base 1. Per the germline V gene, LGHNA is the CDR1 and YSLEER is the CDR2. The source is a middle-aged woman with triple-negative breast cancer. Sequenced input: tumor-infiltrating lymphocytes expanded in culture. The V gene is TRBV4-3 and the J gene is TRBJ2-5; a tentative D call is TRBD2 (6 bases match). The sequenced DNA is TGCGCCAACAGCCAAGGGGACTTACAAGAGACCCAGTACTTC. This codes for CANSQGDLQETQYF.